This T cell receptor beta chain was recovered during a study of graft-versus-host responses after intestinal transplantation. General study results and limits: Ileal or blood samples showed some GvH clones first, and such clones were also found in recipient marrow.

Profiled with immunoSEQ multiplex PCR; TCRdb holds only in-frame clones, not every one. Of under 6,000 clones in the sample, less than 35% were seen once. Co-plating was performed using 200,000 CFSE-labeled responder cells and 200,000 irradiated, violet-dye-labeled stimulator cells. After the reaction, proliferating CFSE-low CD3+CD4+ and CD3+CD8+ responders were sorted. This CDR3 is 16 amino acids long. The germline V gene has CDR1 ENHRY and CDR2 SYGVKD. The V end lost 1 base, the J end lost 6 bases, and 18 bases lay between the germline ends. This receptor was identified in a human patient who was an organ donor for intestinal transplantation. The sample here was alloreactive CD8+ T cells from a mixed lymphocyte reaction culture, taken before transplantation. The subset: CFSE-low proliferating T cells sorted from roughly six-day pre-transplant mixed lymphocyte reaction (GvH or HvG direction). The gene calls are TRBV10-3 and TRBJ1-2; D remains ambiguous. CDR3 sequence reads: CAISEFEEVPADGYTF. As DNA, the CDR3 is TGTGCCATCAGTGAGTTCGAGGAGGTGCCAGCGGATGGCTACACCTTC.